This T cell receptor beta chain was captured in a study of T cell responses to AZD1222 COVID-19 vaccine. The V end lost 2 bases, the J end lost 9 bases, and 11 bases lay between the germline ends. The CDR3 is 13 amino acids. Germline V CDR1 and CDR2: MRHNA, SNTAGT. Method: immunoSEQ multiplex PCR; TCRdb's copy keeps in-frame clones and lacks some. The repertoire consists of 200,000 or so clones, with about 90% occurring once and the leading ten covering about 3%. Sequenced here: peripheral blood, sampled on day 0 of MenACWY control vaccination. This receptor was obtained from an adult in good health. The chain recombines TRBV6-4 with TRBJ2-1; D is unresolved. This CDR3 reads CASSDHPEAEQFF. The CDR3, as DNA: TGTGCCAGCAGTGACCATCCCGAAGCTGAGCAGTTCTTC.